Each of the 17 T cell receptor beta chains below was sequenced from the same sample in a study of T cell changes during pregnancy in multiple sclerosis. The repertoire was sequenced with immunoSEQ multiplex PCR; TCRdb's copy has only in-frame clones and lacks some. The repertoire holds about 86,000 clones, with approximately 89% as singletons. The starting material was peripheral blood, obtained in the first trimester of pregnancy. These receptors were collected from a female donor in good health, enrolled as a control in a pregnancy study.

This chain connects TRBV7-2 to TRBJ2-1; 8 bases align to TRBD1. CDR1 is SGHTA and CDR2 is FQGNSA in the germline V gene. The CDR3 is 15 amino acids. With 1 base clipped from V and 6 bases from J, the junction kept 5 bases outside the gene matches. The CDR3 DNA sequence: TGTGCCAGCAGCTTAGACCAGGGGGCGGTCAATGAGCAGTTCTTC. This encodes CASSLDQGAVNEQFF.

The chain has TRBV18 and TRBJ2-4, with 7 bases matching TRBD1. Germline CDR1 reads KGHSH; CDR2 reads LQKENI. CDR3 length: 14 residues. The V segment lost 6 bases and the J segment 6 bases; nucleotides outside the gene matches: 8. The CDR3 is CASSPETGINIQYF. CDR3 in DNA: TGTGCCAGCTCCCCCGAGACAGGGATAAACATTCAGTACTTC.

The chain joins TRBV2 to TRBJ1-6, with 8 positions matching TRBD1. In germline, CDR1 is SNHLY, CDR2 FYNNEI. The length of the CDR3 is 14 residues. The V gene end was trimmed by 2 bases and the J gene end by 10 bases; junction bases not matched to a gene: 4. CDR3 region: CASSEQGAPSPLHF. The CDR3 bases are TGTGCCAGCAGTGAACAGGGGGCCCCCTCACCCCTCCACTTT. Complete variable domain (other parts from reference TRBV2 and TRBJ1-6): EPEVTQTPSHQVTQMGQEVILRCVPISNHLYFYWYRQILGQKVEFLVSFYNNEISEKSEIFDDQFSVERPDGSNFTLKIRSTKLEDSAMYFCASSEQGAPSPLHFGNGTRLTVT.

V gene TRBV9 combines with J gene TRBJ2-3; weak D call: TRBD2 (6 bases). Trimming pared 4 bases from V and 6 bases from J, leaving 21 bases between. This CDR3 has 16 residues. Looked up from germline, CDR1 is SGDLS and CDR2 is YYNGEE. The DNA of the CDR3 is TGTGCCAGCAGCTCACGAAGTGGAGGGCAGACGGATACGCAGTATTTT. It is translated as CASSSRSGGQTDTQYF.

This chain connects TRBV28 to TRBJ2-7; 7 bases match TRBD2. The CDR3 has 16 amino acids. With V trimmed by 1 base and J by 3 bases, 9 bases remained unmatched. The germline CDR1 and CDR2 sequences are MDHEN and SYDVKM. CDR3 coding DNA: TGTGCCAGCAGTTTATTTGGGGGGGTTGGGTTCTACGAGCAGTACTTC. This codes for CASSLFGGVGFYEQYF.

The chain joins TRBV15 to TRBJ2-1, with 10 bases aligning to TRBD2. J lost 7 bases, V lost 1 base, and 10 bases had no gene match. Looked up from germline, CDR1 is LNHNV and CDR2 is YYDKDF (reference sequence). The CDR3 has 17 amino acids. DNA of the CDR3: TGTGCCACCAGCAGAGGGATAGCGGGGGGCTCTATAAATGAGCAGTTCTTC. Amino acids: CATSRGIAGGSINEQFF.

The chain couples TRBV6-6 to TRBJ1-4; the D gene is possibly TRBD1 (5 bases). The length of the CDR3 is 13 residues. The germline CDR1 and CDR2 sequences are MNHNY and SVGAGI (reference sequence). Deletions cut 9 bases from V and 4 bases from J, with 12 bases between. CDR3: CASSTVNNEKLFF. The DNA for the CDR3 is TGTGCCAGTTCGACAGTTAATAATGAAAAACTGTTTTTT.

V and J are TRBV15 and TRBJ2-3; a weak D match, TRBD1 (5 bases). The germline gives CDR1 LNHNV, CDR2 YYDKDF (reference sequence). The V end was cut by 8 bases, the J end by 5 bases, with 14 bases between. There are 13 residues in the CDR3. In nucleotides, the CDR3 is TGTGCCACCGTTCGTGGGGCCGGAGATACGCAGTATTTT. Amino acids: CATVRGAGDTQYF. Looking up the rest from reference TRBV15 and TRBJ2-3 gives the full variable domain: DAMVIQNPRYQVTQFGKPVTLSCSQTLNHNVMYWYQQKSSQAPKLLFHYYDKDFNNEADTPDNFQSRRPNTSFCFLDIRSPGLGDTAMYLCATVRGAGDTQYFGPGTRLTVL.

The chain has TRBV14 and TRBJ2-1, with D possibly matching TRBD2 (5 bases). Germline values: CDR1 SGHDN, CDR2 FVKESK. Between the trimmed V and J ends, which lost 0 bases and 9 bases, there was a span of 12 bases. CDR3 size: 14 residues. CDR3 bases: TGTGCCAGCAGCCAAGAACTAGGAGGCCCTGAGCAGTTCTTC. Translation: CASSQELGGPEQFF.

The chain combines TRBV7-3 with TRBJ2-1; 8 nucleotides agree with TRBD2. The CDR3 covers 14 residues. Trimming cost V 2 bases and J 16 bases; bases outside gene matches: 13. The germline CDR1 and CDR2 sequences are SGHTA and FQGTGA. CDR3 loop: CASSLARGAGGIFF. CDR3 bases: TGTGCCAGCAGCTTAGCCCGGGGGGCGGGGGGAATCTTCTTC.

The V call is TRBV7-2, the J call TRBJ1-3; D is ambiguous. This CDR3 comprises 16 residues. V was clipped by 0 bases and J by 0 bases, with 9 bases between them. In germline, CDR1 is SGHTA, CDR2 FQGNSA. DNA of the CDR3: TGTGCCAGCAGCTTAGCCGACACCCGCTCTGGAAACACCATATATTTT. Protein: CASSLADTRSGNTIYF.

This clone was observed a single time. The chain couples TRBV28 to TRBJ2-3, with 8 bases fitting TRBD2. The CDR3 length is 15 residues. J gave up 6 bases and V 6 bases, and 11 bases lay outside the gene matches. The germline V gene encodes CDR1 MDHEN and CDR2 SYDVKM. This CDR3 is CASSPSRGAVDTQYF. CDR3 in DNA: TGTGCCAGCAGCCCTTCGCGGGGGGCCGTGGATACGCAGTATTTT.

The chain combines TRBV5-4 with TRBJ2-2; 9 bases map to TRBD1. Unmatched junction bases numbered 7, after V lost 4 bases and J lost 6 bases. The germline V gene has CDR1 SGHNT and CDR2 YYREEE (reference sequence). The CDR3 has 15 residues. The CDR3 loop is CASSPGQGWAGELFF. The CDR3 DNA reads TGTGCCAGCAGCCCTGGACAGGGGTGGGCCGGGGAGCTGTTTTTT. Full variable domain (rest looked up from reference TRBV5-4 and TRBJ2-2): ETGVTQSPTHLIKTRGQQVTLRCSSQSGHNTVSWYQQALGQGPQFIFQYYREEENGRGNFPPRFSGLQFPNYSSELNVNALELDDSALYLCASSPGQGWAGELFFGEGSRLTVL.

This clone is a singleton in its sample. In DNA, the CDR3 is TGTGCCAGCTCAGGGCAGGCCACCACTGAAGCTTTCTTT. Protein: CASSGQATTEAFF. The chain employs TRBV18 and TRBJ1-1; D not certain. Looked up from germline, CDR1 is KGHSH and CDR2 is LQKENI. Trimming took 5 bases from V and 4 from J, leaving 11 bases between them. The CDR3 is made up of 13 amino acids. The full variable domain, rest sourced from reference TRBV18 and TRBJ1-1, is NAGVMQNPRHLVRRRGQEARLRCSPMKGHSHVYWYRQLPEEGLKFMVYLQKENIIDESGMPKERFSAEFPKEGPSILRIQQVVRGDSAAYFCASSGQATTEAFFGQGTRLTVV.

The gene calls are TRBV28 and TRBJ1-1, with D maybe TRBD1 (5 bases). The germline V gene has CDR1 MDHEN and CDR2 SYDVKM. CDR3 length: 16 amino acids. Trimming took off 5 bases at V and 0 bases at J, with 16 bases between the two ends. Here the CDR3 reads CASSTLRQQMNTEAFF. CDR3 sequence (DNA): TGTGCCAGCAGTACCCTCCGACAGCAAATGAACACTGAAGCTTTCTTT.

The chain carries TRBV6-5 and TRBJ2-3; 9 bases match TRBD2. The V and J ends lost 2 bases and 5 bases, in that order; junction bases with no gene match: 5. Germline V gene data show CDR1 as MNHEY and CDR2 as SVGAGI. CDR3 size: 15 residues. The CDR3 DNA follows: TGTGCCAGCAGTTACCGCGGGGGGGCTCTAGATACGCAGTATTTT. This codes for CASSYRGGALDTQYF.

V and J are TRBV13 and TRBJ2-1; 8 nucleotides align to TRBD2. In germline, CDR1 is PRHDT, CDR2 FYEKMQ (reference sequence). Unmatched junction bases numbered 10, after V lost 5 bases and J lost 7 bases. This CDR3 has 15 amino acids. The CDR3 sequence is CASSAGLAGVNEQFF. The CDR3 DNA reads TGTGCCAGCAGCGCAGGACTAGCAGGTGTAAATGAGCAGTTCTTC.